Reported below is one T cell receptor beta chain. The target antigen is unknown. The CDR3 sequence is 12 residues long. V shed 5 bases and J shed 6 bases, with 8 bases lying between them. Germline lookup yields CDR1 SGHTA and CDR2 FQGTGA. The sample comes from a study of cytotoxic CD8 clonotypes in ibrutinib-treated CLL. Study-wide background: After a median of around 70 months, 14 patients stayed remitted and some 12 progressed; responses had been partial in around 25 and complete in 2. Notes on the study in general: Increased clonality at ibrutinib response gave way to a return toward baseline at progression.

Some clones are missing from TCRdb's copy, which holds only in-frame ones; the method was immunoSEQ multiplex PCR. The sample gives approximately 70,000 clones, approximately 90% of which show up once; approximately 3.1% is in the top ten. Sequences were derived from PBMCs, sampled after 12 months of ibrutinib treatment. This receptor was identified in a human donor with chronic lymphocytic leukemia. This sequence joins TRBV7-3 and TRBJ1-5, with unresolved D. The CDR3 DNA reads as TGTGCCAGCAGCCTGGTCGTTCAGCCCCAGCATTTT. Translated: CASSLVVQPQHF.